Listed below are T cell receptor beta chains from one sample, sequenced in a study of blood T cell repertoires in COVID-19. Repertoires were generated with immunoSEQ multiplex PCR, while TCRdb's copy carries only in-frame clones and drops some. In the table there are fewer than 100,000 clones, about 85% of which are singletons. Sequenced input: peripheral blood. These receptors came from a man aged 70-80 years with acute or convalescent COVID-19. Each CDR3 is given with its conserved first and last residue. The order of the fields is CDR3 DNA, CDR3 protein, D gene, J gene, clone size, V gene. A D gene is named only where the DNA matches it firmly. Part of the rows lack a size; the others show once, few, many or a class for expanded clones.

TGTGCCAGCAGCCCCCGCGCGGTCTTCTACGAGCAGTACTTC	CASSPRAVFYEQYF	.	TRBJ2-7	.	TRBV27
TGTGCCAGCAGCGCCCGGACAGGGGACACAGATACGCAGTATTTT	CASSARTGDTDTQYF	TRBD1	TRBJ2-3	.	TRBV9
TGTGCCAGTAGTGCCGGACTTAACACAGATACGCAGTATTTT	CASSAGLNTDTQYF	.	TRBJ2-3	.	TRBV19
TGTGCCAGCAGTGAAGCGCGGTCGTCGTCAGTCCGAATTGAAGCTTTCTTT	CASSEARSSSVRIEAFF	.	TRBJ1-1	.	TRBV6-1
TGTGCCAGTACCCCAACCGATCACAGGGGAAACACTGAAGCTTTCTTT	CASTPTDHRGNTEAFF	TRBD1	TRBJ1-1	once	TRBV19
TGTGCCAGCAGCTTAGTCGGGGGGGCACCCCTCCACTTT	CASSLVGGAPLHF	.	TRBJ1-6	.	TRBV11-2
TGTGCCAGCAGCCTTGGGACAGGGGCATATGAGCAGTTCTTC	CASSLGTGAYEQFF	TRBD1	TRBJ2-1	.	TRBV3-1/TRBV3-2
TGTGCCAGCAGCTCGAGGGGGCGAAGCTCCTACGAGCAGTACTTC	CASSSRGRSSYEQYF	TRBD1	TRBJ2-7	.	TRBV13
TGTGCCAGCAGTTTCAACAAAAGGGGCACCGGGGAGCTGTTTTTT	CASSFNKRGTGELFF	.	TRBJ2-2	.	TRBV6-5
TGTGCCAGCAGCTTAGTGGGCAGCTATAATTCACCCCTCCACTTT	CASSLVGSYNSPLHF	.	TRBJ1-6	.	TRBV11-2
TGTGCCAGCAGCCCACGACAGAGGAGCACAGATACGCAGTATTTT	CASSPRQRSTDTQYF	.	TRBJ2-3	.	TRBV9
TGTGCCAGCAGTCTCGACGGCGGGGGTCAGCCCCAGCATTTT	CASSLDGGGQPQHF	.	TRBJ1-5	.	TRBV2
TGTGCCAGCAGCTTGGAAGGAGGAGTTCAACCCCTCCACTTT	CASSLEGGVQPLHF	.	TRBJ1-6	once	TRBV5-4
TGTGCCAGCACCTTGGGACACCCTCCCCAAGAGACCCAGTACTTC	CASTLGHPPQETQYF	.	TRBJ2-5	few	TRBV5-5
TGTGCCAGCAGCCAGTCTTCTAATTCGAACACTGAAGCTTTCTTT	CASSQSSNSNTEAFF	.	TRBJ1-1	.	TRBV3-1/TRBV3-2
TGTGCCAGCAGCCTGCCGGGACTAGCGGCTCACGAGCAGTACTTC	CASSLPGLAAHEQYF	TRBD2	TRBJ2-7	.	TRBV3-1/TRBV3-2
TGTGCCAGCAGCCAATGGGGGGGGCAAGAGACCCAGTACTTC	CASSQWGGQETQYF	TRBD2	TRBJ2-5	.	TRBV14
TGTGCTAGTGGTTTGTTACAGGGGAATAATTCACCCCTCCACTTT	CASGLLQGNNSPLHF	TRBD1	TRBJ1-6	.	TRBV12-5
TGTGCCAGCTCACCAGACAGGAAGAATTCACCCCTCCACTTT	CASSPDRKNSPLHF	.	TRBJ1-6	.	TRBV18
TGTGCCAGCAGACCACCGGGACTAGCGGAAGAGACCCAGTACTTC	CASRPPGLAEETQYF	TRBD2	TRBJ2-5	few	TRBV2
TGTGCCAGCAGTTACGCCCGGGACAGGGGTAAAGATGGCTACACCTTC	CASSYARDRGKDGYTF	TRBD1	TRBJ1-2	.	TRBV6-2/TRBV6-3
TGCGCCAGCAGTGAGGTCGGGACAGGGTGGGGAAGCTCCTACGAGCAGTACTTC	CASSEVGTGWGSSYEQYF	TRBD1	TRBJ2-7	once	TRBV10-2
TGTGCCAGCAGTTTGACAGGGGGCTTACATGGCTACACCTTC	CASSLTGGLHGYTF	TRBD1	TRBJ1-2	.	TRBV28